The clone carrying this T cell receptor (beta chain) was seen more than once but under ten times. What it binds is unknown. TCR alpha and TCR beta cDNA libraries with sample barcodes and UMIs came from 5'RACE using constant-segment primers. Via MiXCR, TCRdb re-called the 5' RACE reads, giving one row per CDR3 protein. Of roughly 89,000 distinct CDR3 sequences in the sample, about 13% were seen once. V lost 3 bases and J lost 2, with 12 bases in between. CDR1 is SEHNR and CDR2 is FQNEAQ in the germline V gene (reference sequence). The CDR3 totals 15 residues. The entry originates in a study of T-cell memory formation after mild COVID-19. The study, taken as a whole, reports: Shrinking CD4+ clones were chiefly CM and EM; CD8+ ones were chiefly EMRA. Day 37-peaking second-wave clones had unconfirmed SARS-CoV-2 specificity. Cross-reactive memory appears to have joined, as suggested by some responding clones showing up in pre-infection memory.

The sequenced material came from PBMCs or a T cell subset sorted from them (not recorded which). The chain links TRBV7-9 to TRBJ2-3; a possible D gene is TRBD1 (6 bases). This receptor was identified in an adult woman who had mild COVID-19 (a few samples of this study predate the infection). Cell type and time point are not known. CDR3 nucleotides: TGTGCCAGCAGCTTTCTAACAGGGTCCACAGATACGCAGTATTTT. The encoded protein is CASSFLTGSTDTQYF.